This T cell receptor beta chain was profiled in a study of T cell responses to AZD1222 COVID-19 vaccine. Details on this clone: Its target is not known.

Data came from immunoSEQ multiplex PCR; TCRdb stores just in-frame clones and leaves some out. The sample yields about 150,000 clones, more than 90% seen once. Study-wide results and caveats: Clonal diversity may have been underestimated in mostly white British donors. The study found vaccine-associated CD4 TCRs spanning spike, dominant at 160-218 and 743-854.

Germline V gene lookup returns CDR1 SNHLY and CDR2 FYNNEI. There are 15 residues in the CDR3. V was trimmed by 6 bases and J by 1 base, leaving 14 bases between them. This sequence was found in an adult who received the AZD1222 COVID-19 vaccine. The specimen was peripheral blood, collected 28 days after the second AZD1222 dose. The V gene is TRBV2, the J gene TRBJ2-3, with D maybe TRBD1 (5 bases). The chain's CDR3 is CASSRQGSRTDTQYF. CDR3 nucleotides: TGTGCCAGCAGCCGCCAGGGTTCTCGCACAGATACGCAGTATTTT.